This TCR beta chain is from a study of T cells in Graves' hyperthyroidism and ophthalmopathy. Study-level background: Peripheral blood draws took place at initial diagnosis, ahead of any treatment.

The sample holds many counts of this clonotype. Antigen unknown. TCR beta CDR3 regions were amplified from RNA. The HTBI primer set was used in a first-round RT-PCR of the TCR CDR3. TCRdb re-analysed the multiplex PCR reads in MiXCR, keeping a single row per CDR3 protein. The sample has about 350,000 distinct CDR3 sequences, around 14% seen once. Study-level points and caveats: Appearing also in blood were most of the thyroid clonotypes expanded above 0.001. The model predicted ophthalmopathy a median around six months before onset.

The CDR3 consists of 11 residues. Germline lookup yields CDR1 SNHLY and CDR2 FYNNEI. V shed 4 bases, J shed 15 bases, and the junction held 2 bases outside the gene matches. An absence of ophthalmopathy progression within 18 months meant stable Graves' hyperthyroidism. This sequence was found in a young woman with Graves' hyperthyroidism. The V and J genes are TRBV2 and TRBJ2-1, with 11 bases that match TRBD2. The material sequenced was blood. CDR3 bases: TGTGCCAGCAGTGTAGCGGGAGGGTGGTTCTTC. It encodes CASSVAGGWFF.